The clone carrying this T cell receptor (beta chain) registers medium-sized by frequency. Its antigen is unknown. Germline CDR1 SGHRS, CDR2 YFSETQ. This CDR3 region has 14 residues. The TRB libraries of cDNA were built by UMI-labeled 5' RACE. TCRdb re-called the 5' RACE reads; one entry per CDR3 protein, DNA not given. The listing records more than 5,500 distinct CDR3 sequences. These data belong to a study of CXCR3-negative and CXCR3-positive naive CD8 T cells. General study results and limits: CXCR3-positive naive cells carried more hydrophobic TRB CDR3s than CXCR3-negative ones. TRBV-TRBJ usage was similar across naive CXCR3 subsets but distinct in memory cells. Whereas both naive subsets had comparably high diversity, memory CD8+ cells had much lower diversity.

Sample: naive CXCR3+ CD8+ T cells from blood. Subset meaning: CD45RO-CCR7+CD27+CD95- naive CD8+ T cells expressing CXCR3 (TNR3+). The rearrangement links TRBV5-1 to TRBJ2-7; the D call of TRBD1 rests on TCRdb alone, since no DNA is present to check it. This TCR came from a human donor in good health. Some clones in this sample may be carry-over from other donors' samples. CDR3 sequence: CASSLGTGTYEQYF.